Sequencing of this TCR beta chain was carried out in a study of T cell responses to AZD1222 COVID-19 vaccine. This CDR3 contains 17 residues. Germline V CDR1 and CDR2: SGHAT, FQNNGV. Losses at the gene ends were 5 bases for V and 2 bases for J; bases not matched to a gene: 13. Study-wide points: Clonal diversity may have been underestimated, and the donors were mostly white British, with more females than males.

Details on this clone: What it recognizes is unknown.

The protocol was immunoSEQ multiplex PCR, while the TCRdb copy is restricted to in-frame clones and leaves out a portion. The sample lists tens of thousands of clones, around 90% occurring once. The receptor's source is an adult in good health. The material sequenced was peripheral blood, taken on day 0 of MenACWY control vaccination. This chain connects TRBV11-2 to TRBJ2-7, with TRBD1 matching over 9 bases. The CDR3: CASSVLTGGENTYEQYF. CDR3 nucleotides: TGTGCCAGCAGCGTCTTGACAGGGGGTGAGAACACCTACGAGCAGTACTTC.